This T cell receptor (beta chain) was captured in a study of blood T cell repertoires in COVID-19 (TCRdb year 2020). A note on the overall study: Samples covering the acute and convalescent phases of COVID-19 were provided by collaborators in the United States, Italy and Spain. The samples were drawn from the first 160 participants of the ongoing ImmuneRACE study and from under 1,500 subjects provided by 6 global collaborators. The dataset comprised deeply sampled blood TCRbeta repertoires from subjects exposed to, actively infected with, or recovered from COVID-19. Where HLA class I and class II types were available, the types were taken from metadata supplied by the sample provider, not from assay-based typing. The material from the prospective study consisted of cDNA or gDNA derived from T cells, B-cell-depleted T cells, or PBMCs. The repertoires were made available in a free public database intended to serve as a resource for research on the immune response to SARS-CoV-2. A de-identified subject ID, COVID-19 status, age in years and sex were almost always included in the sample metadata. What the research found in general, with its limitations: Clinical and demographic metadata were provided uncurated, with the amount varying by source and participant.

Collaborating institutions collected whole blood in K2EDTA tubes following their own protocols. Collaborator samples were shipped for TCRbeta analysis as frozen whole blood, isolated PBMCs, or DNA extracted from either sample type. The immunoSEQ Assay, a bias-controlled multiplex PCR, was used to amplify TCRbeta CDR3 regions from genomic DNA. On the study's bioinformatics: The number of nucleated cells in each sample was estimated from the amplification of reference gene primers within the assay. To quantify the absolute abundance of each unique TCRbeta CDR3 rearrangement, sequence reads were collapsed and filtered. For each sample, productive Simpson clonality was calculated as the square root of Simpson's diversity index across productive rearrangements. Not all clones reach the TCRdb copy of this immuneACCESS table, which keeps in-frame sequences only. Checked studies attribute under half of the gap to unresolved V genes and leave the rest unexplained. Clone size and the V and J calls come from that table; the DNA yielded D and trimming. In all, the sample holds tens of thousands of clones, and 70% to 85% of those were seen once. Approximately 30% of the sample is taken by the ten largest.

With regard to this clone: It lacks a known antigen. Per-nucleotide qualities are absent, and no much larger clonotype sits a single base away.

Sequenced material: peripheral blood. The clonotype originates from a human donor in a cohort sampled during active COVID-19.

The CDR3 is CASSPQGSTDTQYF. The sequenced DNA: TGTGCCAGCAGCCCACAGGGATCCACAGATACGCAGTATTTT. The chain was built from TRBV11-3 and TRBJ2-3, and possibly TRBD1, on 6 matching bases. Deletion took 5 bases off V and 2 bases off J, with a span of 11 bases between the germline ends. Spanning cysteine to phenylalanine, the CDR3 consists of 14 amino acids. Left in the record is the CDR3 DNA by itself, 42 bases read in frame from the first base. Looking up the germline V gene yields CDR1 SGHNT and CDR2 YENEEA.